The present TCR beta chain was sequenced within a study of T cells in Graves' hyperthyroidism and ophthalmopathy. Study outcomes and limitations: The blood repertoire included most of the expanded thyroid clonotypes above 0.001.

The table lists this clonotype with many counts. What it binds is not known. CDR1 is MNHNS and CDR2 is SASEGT in the germline V gene. Trimming took 6 bases from V and 3 from J; bases not matched to a gene: 13. This CDR3 has 17 amino acids. Authors of the study amplified TCR beta CDR3 regions from RNA transcripts. Using the HTBI primer set, a first-round RT-PCR was run on the TCR CDR3. TCRdb redid the calling of the multiplex PCR reads with MiXCR, one entry per CDR3 protein. The sample lists 600,000 or so distinct CDR3 sequences, about 14% occurring once. The source of this sequence is a woman aged 18-35 years with Graves' ophthalmopathy. Sequences were obtained from blood. The gene calls are TRBV6-1 and TRBJ2-1; 8 bases align to TRBD2. The CDR3 bases are TGTGCCAGCAGCCCCACCCAAGCGGGGGCCGTCTACAATGAGCAGTTCTTC. Its protein product is CASSPTQAGAVYNEQFF.